The entry that follows covers one T cell receptor beta chain sequence. Antigen specificity is unknown. This specimen comes from a study of cytomegalovirus exposure and HLA in healthy donors. Trimming removed 2 bases at V and 5 bases at J, with 10 bases between. Germline V gives CDR1 SGHNT, CDR2 YYREEE (reference sequence). The CDR3 extends over 14 amino acids. Study-level results: A link between a missense DCLRE1C variant and TCR beta V- and J-gene trimming emerged from a later analysis. Listed as cytomegalovirus-associated were 170 or so TCR beta chains.

13 Jbeta primers and 60 Vbeta primers were used for the PCR. The table came from immunoSEQ multiplex PCR; TCRdb's copy has only in-frame clones and leaves some out. The table lists roughly 77,000 clones, with about 4.6% in the top ten. This chain joins TRBV5-4 and TRBJ2-2; perhaps TRBD2 as D (7 bases). Source material: PBMCs. This clonotype was obtained from a man in his thirties or forties in good health and CMV-seronegative. DNA of the CDR3: TGTGCCAGCAGCTTAGGGGGAGGGACCGGGGAGCTGTTTTTT. Its protein is CASSLGGGTGELFF.